These T cell receptor beta chains were read from a single sample in a study of blood T cells in healthy people across ages. From the 5' RACE reads, TCRdb called clonotypes with MiXCR, one entry per CDR3 protein. Here the sample spans 760,000 or so distinct CDR3 sequences, more than 20% being singletons. Separately, the same data were catalogued under a study of T cells of mothers and their children.

Sequencing input: blood. These receptors all stem from a boy aged 10-17 years in good health. Both conserved end residues are part of each CDR3. Each record gives: D gene, J gene, V gene, CDR3 protein. D genes are given only for firm matches.

-,TRBJ2-5,TRBV2,CASSESVPGRGQETQYF
TRBD1,TRBJ2-7,TRBV28,CASGPTGTSEQYF
-,TRBJ2-5,TRBV11-3,CASSLEGLVETQYF
-,TRBJ2-4,TRBV6-5,CASSYSRKSGLAKNIQYF
-,TRBJ2-7,TRBV21-1,CASSKRRGDEQYF
TRBD2,TRBJ2-1,TRBV24-1,CATSDTLAGDVYNEQFF
-,TRBJ2-5,TRBV27,CASRSGRGWGSETQYF
TRBD2,-,TRBV12-3/TRBV12-4,CASSLVLAGDQFF
-,TRBJ2-5,TRBV11-2,CASSLSFQETQYF
TRBD2,TRBJ2-7,TRBV5-1,CASSLESGSPYEQYF
TRBD1,TRBJ2-5,TRBV24-1,CATQTGITGETQYF
TRBD1,TRBJ2-5,TRBV28,CASLSGGQEETQYF
-,TRBJ2-1,TRBV9,CASSADPRGYNEQFF
-,TRBJ2-7,TRBV7-9,CASSLFRGLDYEQYF
TRBD2,TRBJ2-3,TRBV7-2,CASSRRESGDTQYF
TRBD1,TRBJ2-3,TRBV12-3/TRBV12-4,CASSPYQGADTQYF
-,TRBJ2-3,TRBV7-9,CASSFRELTADTQYF
-,TRBJ2-5,TRBV12-3/TRBV12-4,CASSSPQEGGPETQYF
-,TRBJ2-7,TRBV5-1,CASSLAGIYREQYF
-,TRBJ1-2,TRBV7-9,CASSLAQGPYYGYTF
-,TRBJ1-2,TRBV7-9,CASSLVNPTGYGYTF
-,TRBJ2-7,TRBV20-1,CSASVAGYEQYF
-,TRBJ1-1,TRBV20-1,CSARDPSTRNTEAFF
-,TRBJ2-3,TRBV20-1,CSAPPLPLPDTQYF
TRBD1,TRBJ2-3,TRBV10-3,CAIGQGATDTQYF
TRBD2,-,TRBV9,CASSGRTSGGEQFF
-,TRBJ2-5,TRBV4-2,CASSQEGPQETQYF
TRBD1,TRBJ1-3,TRBV5-1,CASSLEGDSPGNTIYF
-,TRBJ1-5,TRBV4-3,CASSQDVGGHQPQHF
TRBD2,TRBJ2-3,TRBV4-1,CASSQSGGKTDTQYF
-,-,TRBV4-2,CASSQEGAGVETQYF
-,TRBJ1-5,TRBV7-2,CASSRTDSNQPQHF
-,-,TRBV28,CASSSLAGAAYEQYF
-,TRBJ2-3,TRBV5-1,CASSYYSTSTDTQYF
-,TRBJ2-5,TRBV29-1,CSVGGETQYF
TRBD1,TRBJ1-1,TRBV4-1,CASIAGGQGGTEAFF
-,-,TRBV7-4,CASSLRWSMLEQYF
-,TRBJ1-4,TRBV25-1,CASGVARVTNEKLFF
-,TRBJ1-1,TRBV12-3/TRBV12-4,CASSNRFLTEAFF
TRBD2,TRBJ2-1,TRBV5-1,CASSLVLAGEGNEQFF
-,TRBJ2-3,TRBV25-1,CASSPGPRDTQYF